The entry below gives a single T cell receptor (beta chain) sequence along with its context. The data belong to a study of blood T cell repertoires in COVID-19. Looking at the study overall: Samples of COVID-19 (acute and convalescent) were obtained from the United States, Italy and Spain. Sources were T cells, B-cell-depleted T cells, or PBMCs; the material itself was cDNA or gDNA.

Study processing details: Reference gene primer amplification gave estimated nucleated cell counts. Measured with immunoSEQ multiplex PCR; TCRdb has only the in-frame clones, and not every one. That table supplies the V and J calls and clone size; D and trimming were determined from the DNA. The table lists 57,000 or so clones, about nine tenths of them singletons. Germline V gene data show CDR1 as LNHDA and CDR2 as SQIVND (reference sequence). The CDR3 has 14 amino acids. Trimming shortened V by 2 bases and J by 2 bases, and 10 bases separated the two germline ends. The chain combines TRBV19 with TRBJ2-7, with D perhaps TRBD2 (6 bases). This receptor was obtained from a woman aged 45-65 years with active or convalescent COVID-19. Specimen: peripheral blood. CDR3 protein: CASSITGDTYEQYF. The CDR3 DNA is TGTGCCAGTAGTATAACGGGGGATACCTACGAGCAGTACTTC.